The present entry profiles one TCR beta chain with its context. Time point specified: healthy volunteer bleed at 2 weeks. Total RNA extraction was carried out from unfractionated whole blood. This sample was taken from a study of human T cells and chemical hapten exposure. Single cDNA molecules in the library carried unique molecular identifiers attached during preparation. Source study methods: Between about 23,224 and 700,000 TCRs appeared in each sample, and the median stood at 95,638. TCRdb used MiXCR to reprocess the RACE reads, holding one entry per CDR3 protein. These V and J calls are TCRdb output, not the study's own analysis. The table shows tens of thousands of distinct CDR3 sequences, with about 4.5% occurring only once. Germline lookup yields CDR1 SEHNR and CDR2 FQNEAQ (reference sequence). V lost 6 bases to trimming and J lost 0 bases, with 15 bases between them. The CDR3 sequence is 16 residues long.

The rearrangement uses TRBV7-9 and TRBJ1-3, with D possibly matching TRBD1 (6 bases). This TCR was sampled from a female donor in good health. Some clones in this sample may be carry-over from other donors' samples. Source material: whole blood. The DNA for the CDR3 is TGTGCCAGCAGTTCCGCGGGACACAGCTCTGGAAACACCATATATTTT. Protein: CASSSAGHSSGNTIYF.